The clone carrying this T cell receptor (beta chain) was seen many times. Antigen unknown. Trimming removed 4 bases from V and 0 bases from J; junction bases left unmatched: 9. The CDR3 sequence is 17 residues long. Germline V CDR1 and CDR2: LNHDA, SQIVND (reference sequence). Preparation of the TCRbeta library involved a method that used unique molecular identifiers. TCRdb re-analysed the PCR reads in MiXCR, keeping a single row per CDR3 protein. Here the sample spans about 200,000 distinct CDR3 sequences, roughly 6.3% being singletons. This sample was taken from a study of T-cell reconstitution after alpha-beta-depleted transplantation in children. General study results and limits: Surviving recipient cells, namely T cells and thymic progenitors, were the source of high day-60 TCRbeta diversity in some patients. When one year had passed after transplant, most T-cell counts and diversity came from newly produced T cells. After transplant, at about two months, alpha-beta T cells were reportedly derived from several hundred expanded graft clones.

This sequence was found in a girl less than two years old with combined immunodeficiency, due to receive a stem cell transplant. Source: PBMCs, taken before TCRalphabeta/CD19-depleted stem cell transplant. V usage is TRBV19 and J usage is TRBJ2-1, with TRBD1 identical over 7 bases. The CDR3 DNA reads as TGTGCCAGTAGTACCGGACAGGCCCGAAGCTCCTACAATGAGCAGTTCTTC. Its protein product is CASSTGQARSSYNEQFF.